Described below is a single T cell receptor (beta chain) sequence and its context. The antigen remains undetermined. It was with random hexamers that roughly 0.45 to 1 ug RNA was reverse transcribed. It was immunoSEQ multiplex PCR that amplified TCR beta CDR3 across 54 Vbeta and 13 Jbeta. TCRdb re-called the immunoSEQ multiplex PCR reads with MiXCR, one entry per CDR3 protein. This sample yields about 190,000 distinct CDR3 sequences, of which around 95% are seen a single time; 0.075% to 0.1% belongs to the top ten. The data were taken from a study of CD8 T cells in Susac syndrome. Turning to the study itself: At blood draw, Susac syndrome patients were therapy-naive, on corticosteroids, or on intravenous immunoglobulin alone.

The CDR3 totals 14 residues. Trimming left V 7 bases short and J 0 bases short, with 12 bases between. Germline CDR1 is MDHEN and CDR2 is SYDVKM. Patients with Susac syndrome met the recently defined diagnostic criteria for definite or probable disease. Broader study findings: The study conceded that relatively few individuals underwent its TCR sequencing and HLA analysis.

The clonotype originates from a human donor with Susac syndrome. The sequencing input was CD4+ T cells from PBMCs. The rearrangement links TRBV28 to TRBJ1-2; D not certain. CDR3: CASNPGGTNYGYTF. CDR3 nucleotide sequence: TGTGCCAGCAACCCGGGTGGTACTAACTATGGCTACACCTTC.